These 21 T cell receptor beta chains came from one sample sequenced in a study of OX40 agonist ivuxolimab in advanced cancers. TCRdb's table, derived via immunoSEQ multiplex PCR, lists solely in-frame clones and lacks some. The sample contains around 16,000 clones, roughly 90% of which appear only once. Sample: CD4+ or CD8+ T cells sorted from blood, taken in a trial of the OX40 agonist ivuxolimab. These receptors were taken from an adult with an advanced solid tumor such as melanoma, head and neck, liver or kidney cancer.

The chain combines TRBV28 with TRBJ1-4; no clear D. With 6 bases removed from V and 7 bases from J, the gap between germline ends came to 18 bases. The CDR3 runs 15 residues. CDR1 is MDHEN and CDR2 is SYDVKM in the germline V gene. The CDR3 protein is CASSLPSIGGEKLFF. The DNA for the CDR3 is TGTGCCAGCAGCCTCCCATCCATCGGCGGTGAAAAACTGTTTTTT.

This clone was found a few times. The chain carries TRBV5-1 and TRBJ2-7, with 9 bases identical to TRBD1. CDR1 and CDR2 from the germline V gene are SGHRS and YFSETQ. V lost 1 base and J lost 6; bases outside the gene matches: 5. This CDR3 spans 14 amino acids. The CDR3 sequence: CASSLTGGEGEQYF. The CDR3 DNA follows: TGCGCCAGCAGCTTGACAGGGGGCGAGGGCGAGCAGTACTTC. The entire variable domain, with the rest obtained from reference TRBV5-1 and TRBJ2-7, is as follows: KAGVTQTPRYLIKTRGQQVTLSCSPISGHRSVSWYQQTPGQGLQFLFEYFSETQRNKGNFPGRFSGRQFSNSRSEMNVSTLELGDSALYLCASSLTGGEGEQYFGPGTRLTVT.

The chain combines TRBV6-1 with TRBJ2-3; D may be TRBD1 (6 bases). The V and J ends lost 10 bases and 0 bases respectively, with 8 bases between them. Germline CDR1 is MNHNS and CDR2 is SASEGT. The CDR3 has 12 amino acids. Here the CDR3 DNA reads TGTGCCACGAGGGGGAGCACAGATACGCAGTATTTT. It translates to CATRGSTDTQYF.

This chain links TRBV10-3 with TRBJ2-5, with 9 bases identical to TRBD1. The CDR3 is 14 amino acids. The junction had 5 bases not matched to a gene; V was cut back by 5 bases and J by 4 bases. Germline-derived CDR1 and CDR2 are ENHRY and SYGVKD. CDR3 amino acids: CAISPDRGRETQYF. The CDR3 region has the DNA TGTGCCATCAGTCCGGACAGGGGCCGAGAGACCCAGTACTTC.

This chain links TRBV19 with TRBJ1-1; the D gene is possibly TRBD1 (6 bases). This CDR3 has 15 amino acids. In germline, CDR1 is LNHDA, CDR2 SQIVND (reference sequence). V dropped 1 base and J dropped 4 bases, with 13 bases sitting between them. CDR3 sequence: CASSIGPGARTEAFF. CDR3 DNA: TGTGCCAGTAGTATAGGCCCGGGGGCGCGCACTGAAGCTTTCTTT.

V gene TRBV28 combines with J gene TRBJ2-7; D not resolved. The germline V and J ends were trimmed by 2 bases and 5 bases, with 13 bases remaining between them. Germline CDR1 reads MDHEN; CDR2 reads SYDVKM. CDR3 size: 14 residues. The CDR3 spells CASSLLGSKDEQYF. The DNA of the CDR3 is TGTGCCAGCAGTTTACTTGGGTCCAAGGACGAGCAGTACTTC.

This clone was seen once. This chain's CDR3 is CASSFESSQEYF. In DNA form, the CDR3 reads TGTGCCAGCAGCTTTGAGTCTTCTCAGGAGTACTTC. V and J are TRBV5-4 and TRBJ2-7; D remains unclear. V was cut by 2 bases and J by 11 bases, with 14 bases left in between. This CDR3 is 12 amino acids long. Germline V gene data show CDR1 as SGHNT and CDR2 as YYREEE (reference sequence).

The chain uses TRBV27 and TRBJ2-4; 8 bases line up with TRBD2. Per germline, CDR1 MNHEY and CDR2 SMNVEV (reference sequence). This CDR3 has 15 amino acids. V dropped 1 base and J dropped 3; count of bases not matched to a gene: 2. The CDR3 coding sequence is TGTGCCAGCAGTTTATTCCGGGAGGGCAAAAACATTCAGTACTTC. Encoded protein: CASSLFREGKNIQYF.

V and J are TRBV28 and TRBJ2-5; the D gene is possibly TRBD2 (6 bases). The V end was cut by 9 bases, the J end by 3 bases, with 14 bases between. Germline loops: CDR1 MDHEN, CDR2 SYDVKM. The CDR3 covers 13 residues. The CDR3: CASSLGGKETQYF. The CDR3 DNA follows: TGTGCCAGTAGTCTTGGGGGGAAAGAGACCCAGTACTTC.

This clone was seen only once. V and J are TRBV13 and TRBJ2-5; D gene uncertain. Germline lookup yields CDR1 PRHDT and CDR2 FYEKMQ (reference sequence). Between the trimmed V and J ends, which lost 5 bases and 3 bases, there was a span of 7 bases. There are 12 residues in the CDR3. CDR3 in amino acids: CASSPLKETQYF. In DNA form, the CDR3 reads TGTGCCAGCAGCCCCTTAAAAGAGACCCAGTACTTC. The variable domain in full, completed from reference TRBV13 and TRBJ2-5, reads AAGVIQSPRHLIKEKRETATLKCYPIPRHDTVYWYQQGPGQDPQFLISFYEKMQSDKGSIPDRFSAQQFSDYHSELNMSSLELGDSALYFCASSPLKETQYFGPGTRLLVL.

The rearrangement uses TRBV18 and TRBJ1-4; 7 bases map to TRBD1. CDR3 size: 15 residues. Germline V gene sequence: CDR1 KGHSH, CDR2 LQKENI. Losses at the gene ends were 5 bases for V and 2 bases for J; bases not matched to a gene: 5. The CDR3 DNA is TGTGCCAGCTCAAACAGGGGTTTCACTAATGAAAAACTGTTTTTT. Amino acid sequence: CASSNRGFTNEKLFF.

This clone came up once. This chain joins TRBV7-2 and TRBJ1-1, with 7 nucleotides matching TRBD1. In germline, CDR1 is SGHTA, CDR2 FQGNSA. V lost 6 bases and J lost 4; bases outside the gene matches: 8. The CDR3 covers 14 residues. The CDR3 DNA reads as TGTGCCAGCAGTCTCGACAGGGTATTCACTGAAGCTTTCTTT. Translation gives CASSLDRVFTEAFF.

The chain joins TRBV7-8 to TRBJ1-6; D not resolved. The V end lost 5 bases, the J end lost 7 bases, and 12 bases lay between the germline ends. The length of the CDR3 is 14 residues. CDR1 is SGHVS, CDR2 FQNEAQ, per germline. The CDR3 region is CASSVKQRNSPLHF. The CDR3 coding sequence is TGTGCCAGCAGCGTAAAACAGCGAAATTCACCCCTCCACTTT.

This clone came up a few times. The chain is built from TRBV4-1 and TRBJ1-5, with unresolved D. This CDR3 contains 15 residues. Germline V gene data show CDR1 as MGHRA and CDR2 as YSYEKL. V lost 4 bases and J lost 7, with 17 bases in between. The CDR3 loop reads CASSRGGRLGQPQHF. The CDR3 coding sequence is TGCGCCAGCAGCCGAGGAGGGAGGCTTGGGCAGCCCCAGCATTTT.

V usage is TRBV20-1 and J usage is TRBJ2-7; TRBD1 agrees at 7 bases. Per the germline V gene, CDR1 is DFQATT and CDR2 is SNEGSKA (reference sequence). The CDR3 has 11 residues. V gave up 5 bases and J gave up 3 bases; unmatched junction bases: 1. The CDR3 loop reads CSAYRGYEQYF. The CDR3 region has the DNA TGCAGTGCTTACAGGGGCTACGAGCAGTACTTC.

The chain couples TRBV11-3 to TRBJ2-5; maybe TRBD2 (7 bases). Trimming pared 5 bases from V and 3 bases from J, leaving 16 bases between. The CDR3 is made up of 15 amino acids. CDR1 and CDR2 (germline): SGHNT, YENEEA. The CDR3 region is CASSPWGGGEETQYF. CDR3 nucleotides: TGTGCCAGCAGCCCCTGGGGCGGGGGCGAAGAGACCCAGTACTTC. The full variable domain, in which reference TRBV11-3 and TRBJ2-5 provide the parts outside the CDR3, is EAGVVQSPRYKIIEKKQPVAFWCNPISGHNTLYWYLQNLGQGPELLIRYENEEAVDDSQLPKDRFSAERLKGVDSTLKIQPAELGDSAVYLCASSPWGGGEETQYFGPGTRLLVL.

The chain couples TRBV7-2 to TRBJ2-4; TRBD1 matches at 10 bases. J was trimmed by 5 bases and V by 2 bases; bases with no gene match: 9. The CDR3 runs 17 residues. Germline CDR1 is SGHTA and CDR2 is FQGNSA. In nucleotides, the CDR3 is TGTGCCAGCAGCTTACAGCCGGGACAGGGGATTCAAAACATTCAGTACTTC. Translated: CASSLQPGQGIQNIQYF.

The rearrangement links TRBV10-1 to TRBJ2-3, with no clear D. Trimming left V 1 base short and J 0 bases short, with 8 bases between. This CDR3 comprises 15 residues. CDR1 WNHNN and CDR2 SYGVQD come from the germline V gene (reference sequence). The CDR3 DNA sequence: TGCGCCAGCAGTGAGTTCGGAACCAGCACAGATACGCAGTATTTT. It codes for CASSEFGTSTDTQYF.

In its sample, this clone is medium-sized. The genes are TRBV7-9 and TRBJ2-3, with 8 bases that match TRBD2. Germline loops: CDR1 SEHNR, CDR2 FQNEAQ (reference sequence). The CDR3 has 14 amino acids. Trimming took 6 bases from V and 4 from J; bases not matched to a gene: 6. Written as DNA, the CDR3 is TGTGCCAGCAGGGGCGGGGGGCCATCAGATACGCAGTATTTT. This codes for CASRGGGPSDTQYF.

The CDR3 DNA follows: TGTGCCAGCAGCTTAGTGTCGAGCACCGGGGAGCTGTTTTTT. Translation: CASSLVSSTGELFF. V is TRBV11-2 and J is TRBJ2-2; D is unclear. This CDR3 contains 14 residues. Germline-derived CDR1 and CDR2 are SGHAT and FQNNGV. V lost 1 base, J lost 4 bases, and 7 bases lay in between.

The V call is TRBV2, the J call TRBJ2-4, with 7 bases fitting TRBD1. J lost 6 bases, V lost 7 bases, and 6 bases had no gene match. Germline V lookup: CDR1 SNHLY, CDR2 FYNNEI. The CDR3 has 13 residues. This CDR3 reads CASTWDRGNIQYF. As DNA, the CDR3 is TGTGCCAGCACCTGGGACAGAGGAAACATTCAGTACTTC.